This T cell receptor (beta chain) was observed in a study of T cells expressing NK-cell markers (dated by TCRdb to the early 2020s). Background on the whole study: TCR beta-chain repertoires were profiled in sorted CD3+CD56+NKG2C+, CD3+CD56+NKG2C- and CD3+CD56-NKG2C+ T-cell subsets from several donors. Of the eight sequenced donors, seven were found to be HCMV-seropositive and one was found to be HCMV-seronegative. All eight donors whose samples were sequenced were randomly selected healthy volunteers, three of them men and five women. The libraries were sequenced on Illumina HiSeq 2000/2500, MiSeq or NextSeq, producing 2 x 150 bp reads.

HCMV serostatus was determined by detecting HCMV-specific IgG in serum with a commercial ELISA kit. Peripheral blood mononuclear cells were isolated from blood by Ficoll density gradient centrifugation. To note about this clonotype: Its antigen is not yet known.

Study-wide conclusions, independent of this receptor: It remained unclear whether the expanded NKG2C-expressing T cell clones were specific for HCMV antigens. In six donors, the dominant CD3+CD56+NKG2C+ clonotypes were among the top 10 CD8+ clonotypes and accounted for roughly 1.0-7.0% of CD8+ T cells. Those dominant clonotypes were again the most abundant among CD3+CD56-NKG2C+ cells in a few donors, at roughly 25-65%.

CDR1 and CDR2 were assigned from the germline V gene as MGHRA and YSYEKL. The CDR3 runs 16 residues from the cysteine to the phenylalanine. No DNA accompanies this entry. TCRdb lists the instrument as Illumina HiSeq 2000. 5'RACE template switching, by which a universal primer site and unique molecular identifiers were added, was used to make TCR beta cDNA libraries. cDNA synthesis was primed from the TCR beta constant segment, followed by two successive PCR amplification steps. Regarding the original processing steps: MIGEC was used to demultiplex reads and group reads by UMI, and MiTCR was used to assemble and quantify clonotypes. To exclude erroneous sequences, only TCR cDNA sequences supported by at least two reads were retained. The tcR package was used for downstream repertoire analysis, with clonotypes matched between fractions based on CDR3 nucleotide sequence plus V segment. VDJmatch was used to annotate antigen specificity against VDJdb, with one amino acid substitution in CDR3 permitted. Each CDR3 protein sequence appears as one entry after TCRdb reprocessed the reads, and no DNA is included. TCRdb assigned the V and J calls; the authors' analysis was not used. The sample has roughly 180,000 distinct CDR3 sequences on record. The top ten clones comprise 20% of the sample.

The source material was blood T cells: a sorted CD56 or NKG2C T cell subset, CD4+ or CD8+ T cells, or bulk PBMC T cells (not recorded which). The TCR was taken from a man aged 18-70 years in good health. The rearrangement combines TRBV4-1 with TRBJ2-7; lacking DNA, the TRBD1 call made by TCRdb goes unchecked. CDR3 protein: CASSQDMRGGSYEQYF.